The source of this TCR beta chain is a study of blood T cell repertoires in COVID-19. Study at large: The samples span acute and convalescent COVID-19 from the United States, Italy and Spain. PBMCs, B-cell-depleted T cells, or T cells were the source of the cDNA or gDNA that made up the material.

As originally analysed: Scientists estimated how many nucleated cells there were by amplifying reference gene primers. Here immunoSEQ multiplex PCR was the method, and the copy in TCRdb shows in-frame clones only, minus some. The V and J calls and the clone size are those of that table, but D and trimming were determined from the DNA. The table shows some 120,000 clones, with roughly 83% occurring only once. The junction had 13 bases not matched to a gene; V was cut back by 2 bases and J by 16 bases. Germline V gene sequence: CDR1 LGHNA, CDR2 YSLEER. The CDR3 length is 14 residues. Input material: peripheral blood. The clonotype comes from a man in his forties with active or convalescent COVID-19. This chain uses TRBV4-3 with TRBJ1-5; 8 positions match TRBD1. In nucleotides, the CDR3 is TGCGCCAGCAGCCAAACACCCAGGGGGCCTCCCCTTCATTTT. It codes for CASSQTPRGPPLHF.